The rows below give T cell receptor beta chains drawn from one sample of a study of blood T cell repertoires in COVID-19. TCRdb's table, derived via immunoSEQ multiplex PCR, lists solely in-frame clones and lacks some. The sample shows approximately 220,000 clones, approximately 92% of them seen only once. Sequenced: PBMCs or T cells enriched from blood (not recorded which). All receptors derive from a woman between 18 and 29 years old in a cohort exposed to, infected with or recovered from COVID-19 (not recorded which). CDR3s include the opening cysteine and the closing phenylalanine or tryptophan. The D gene is left open where the match is weak. Only part of the rows carry a size: once, few, many, or a class if the clone is expanded.

v_gene	abundance	j_gene	d_gene	len	CDR3nt	CDR3aa
TRBV28	-	TRBJ2-7	TRBD1	18	TGTGCCAGCAGTTTAGTGCGGGATATGGACAGGGGGAACTACGAGCAGTACTTC	CASSLVRDMDRGNYEQYF
TRBV5-1	-	TRBJ1-2	TRBD1	17	TGCGCCAGCAGCTTGGGGACAGGGGGAGCGGCACACTATGGCTACACCTTC	CASSLGTGGAAHYGYTF
TRBV5-4	-	TRBJ2-7	-	14	TGTGCCAGCAGCTCGGGGCAGGGGATTGACGAGCAGTACTTC	CASSSGQGIDEQYF
TRBV5-1	-	TRBJ1-2	-	13	TGCGCCAGCAGCTTGGACAGTTCCTATGGCTACACCTTC	CASSLDSSYGYTF
TRBV9	-	TRBJ2-5	TRBD2	17	TGTGCCAGCAGCGTAGCCTCCTGGACTAGCGGGAAAGAGACCCAGTACTTC	CASSVASWTSGKETQYF
TRBV3-1/TRBV3-2	-	TRBJ1-5	TRBD1	16	TGTGCCAGCAGCCCGGGACAGGGACAAAGCAATCAGCCCCAGCATTTT	CASSPGQGQSNQPQHF
TRBV25-1	-	TRBJ2-3	-	15	TGTGCCAGCAGTGACCCACGGGGAGCTGGGGATACGCAGTATTTT	CASSDPRGAGDTQYF
TRBV5-1	-	TRBJ2-3	TRBD1	15	TGCGCCAGCAGCTTTGGACAGGGGTATGTAGATACGCAGTATTTT	CASSFGQGYVDTQYF
TRBV18	-	TRBJ2-1	-	16	TGTGCCAGCTCACGTACAGGGATGGTTCCTAGCAATGAGCAGTTCTTC	CASSRTGMVPSNEQFF
TRBV5-1	-	TRBJ1-4	-	14	TGCGCCAGCAGCGAGCAGAGTAGCGGTGAAAAACTGTTTTTT	CASSEQSSGEKLFF
TRBV6-5	-	TRBJ2-7	-	15	TGTGCCAGCAGGCCCTCCGGGACACCTTCCTACGAGCAGTACTTC	CASRPSGTPSYEQYF
TRBV11-3	-	TRBJ2-3	TRBD2	15	TGTGCCAGCAGCCAAATAGCGGGTTTCACAGATACGCAGTATTTT	CASSQIAGFTDTQYF
TRBV28	-	TRBJ2-1	-	14	TGTGCCAGCATCGATCCGAGCTCCTACAATGAGCAGTTCTTC	CASIDPSSYNEQFF
TRBV5-3	-	TRBJ1-2	-	17	TGTGCCAGAAGCCCCACCCGACTCACAGGTCTGCGCTATGGCTACACCTTC	CARSPTRLTGLRYGYTF
TRBV12-3/TRBV12-4	-	TRBJ2-5	-	13	TGTGCCAGCAGTTTTATGCGGGACGGGACCCAGTACTTC	CASSFMRDGTQYF
TRBV19	-	TRBJ1-3	TRBD1	13	TGTGCCAGTACCGCAGGGACAGAGGACACCATATATTTT	CASTAGTEDTIYF
TRBV5-4	-	TRBJ2-5	-	14	TGTGCCAGCAGCTTGGGGCAGGGTGCAGAGACCCAGTACTTC	CASSLGQGAETQYF
TRBV9	-	TRBJ1-5	TRBD1	14	TGTGCCAGCAGCGTAGGGACAGGGTATCAGCCCCAGCATTTT	CASSVGTGYQPQHF
TRBV6-5	-	TRBJ1-1	-	15	TGTGCCAGCAGGCCTTCCGGGATTTCAGGCACTGAAGCTTTCTTT	CASRPSGISGTEAFF
TRBV28	once	TRBJ2-3	TRBD2	15	TGTGCCAGCAGCCCGAGACTAGCGGGGGGGGATACGCAGTATTTT	CASSPRLAGGDTQYF
TRBV10-1	-	TRBJ2-1	TRBD2	14	TGCGCCAGCATGCCTAGCGGGATCTACAATGAGCAGTTCTTC	CASMPSGIYNEQFF
TRBV29-1	-	TRBJ2-7	-	14	TGCAGCGTTGTCCTTAAAGACAGAGACTACGAGCAGTACTTC	CSVVLKDRDYEQYF
TRBV7-3	-	TRBJ1-1	TRBD1	15	TGTGCCAGCAGCCCTTCGGACAGGGCGAACACTGAAGCTTTCTTT	CASSPSDRANTEAFF
TRBV2	-	TRBJ2-1	TRBD2	12	TGTGCCAGCCGACTAGCCTCCAATGAGCAGTTCTTC	CASRLASNEQFF
TRBV19	-	TRBJ2-7	TRBD2	14	TGTGCCAGTAAGCTAGCGGTCCAGACCTACGAGCAGTACTTC	CASKLAVQTYEQYF
TRBV5-5	-	TRBJ2-7	-	14	TGTGCCAGCAGCTTCGGGCAGGGGTTCTACGAGCAGTACTTC	CASSFGQGFYEQYF
TRBV18	-	TRBJ2-5	-	17	TGTGCCAGCTCACCAGGTGTTGGCAGGGGTTTTCAAGAGACCCAGTACTTC	CASSPGVGRGFQETQYF
TRBV28	-	TRBJ2-7	TRBD1	16	TGTGCCAGCAAGGGAACTAGGGACAGGCTTGACTACGAGCAGTACTTC	CASKGTRDRLDYEQYF
TRBV3-1/TRBV3-2	-	TRBJ2-5	-	13	TGTGCCAGCAGCCGGAATAGCCTGGAGACCCAGTACTTC	CASSRNSLETQYF
TRBV6-5	-	TRBJ2-6	-	12	TGTGCCAGCTATTCTGGGGCCAACGTCCTGACTTTC	CASYSGANVLTF
TRBV28	-	TRBJ2-1	TRBD2	15	TGTGCCAGCAGTTATCCGGCTAGCGGGGGCCATGAGCAGTTCTTC	CASSYPASGGHEQFF
TRBV5-1	-	TRBJ1-5	TRBD1	14	TGCGCCAGCAGCTTGGGACAGGGGGAAGAGCCCCAGCATTTT	CASSLGQGEEPQHF
TRBV29-1	-	TRBJ1-1	-	14	TGCAGCGTTGATCGTGGGGGGGTGAACACTGAAGCTTTCTTT	CSVDRGGVNTEAFF
TRBV27	few	TRBJ2-7	TRBD1	11	TGTGCCAGCAGTGAAGGGACAGGGGAGTACTTC	CASSEGTGEYF
TRBV6-5	-	TRBJ2-1	TRBD2	15	TGTGCCAGCTCTCAATTGGGGGGGGTGGTGAATGAGCAGTTCTTC	CASSQLGGVVNEQFF
TRBV6-5	-	TRBJ1-1	TRBD1	14	TGTGCCAGCAGCTATAACAGGGGGCCGGCTGAAGCTTTCTTT	CASSYNRGPAEAFF
TRBV24-1	-	TRBJ2-3	TRBD2	24	TGTGCCACCAGTGATTTCAGCTACCGGGACCCAGGACTAGCGGGGGAGGGGAGCACAGATACGCAGTATTTT	CATSDFSYRDPGLAGEGSTDTQYF
TRBV19	-	TRBJ1-5	-	14	TGTGCCAGTAGTTATTCAGGGGGCAATCAGCCCCAGCATTTT	CASSYSGGNQPQHF
TRBV9	-	TRBJ2-1	-	15	TGTGCCAGCAGCGTAGGAGTGGGAGCGATGGATGAGCAGTTCTTC	CASSVGVGAMDEQFF
TRBV7-2	-	TRBJ2-7	-	13	TGTGCCAGCAGCTTAGATGCGACCTACGAGCAGTACTTC	CASSLDATYEQYF
TRBV2	-	TRBJ1-6	TRBD1	15	TGTGCCAGCAGTTCACGACAGGGGGCCGGGTCCGCCCTCCACTTT	CASSSRQGAGSALHF
TRBV5-1	-	TRBJ1-3	-	17	TGCGCCAGCACCGTAATGAACCCAGGAAGGTTCGGAAACACCATATATTTT	CASTVMNPGRFGNTIYF
TRBV24-1	-	TRBJ2-1	-	16	TGTGCCACCAGTCCCCAAACCACCAAGGCGGGCAATGAGCAGTTCTTC	CATSPQTTKAGNEQFF
TRBV10-2	-	TRBJ2-7	-	14	TGCGCCAGCAGTGAGTACAGGGTTGCGTACGAGCAGTACTTC	CASSEYRVAYEQYF
TRBV14	-	TRBJ1-1	-	13	TGTGCCAGCAGCCAAGACAGAGGCACTGAAGCTTTCTTT	CASSQDRGTEAFF
TRBV15	-	TRBJ2-4	-	16	TGTGCCACCAGCGAAGCGACAGGACGGCGTGTGGACATTCAGTACTTC	CATSEATGRRVDIQYF
TRBV28	-	TRBJ2-1	TRBD2	18	TGTGCCAGCAGTCCCACCCGGACTAGCGGGGGCGTCTACAATGAGCAGTTCTTC	CASSPTRTSGGVYNEQFF
TRBV10-2	-	TRBJ1-1	-	13	TGCGCCGGGAGGGCAGGGCCCCACACTGAAGCTTTCTTT	CAGRAGPHTEAFF
TRBV14	-	TRBJ1-1	-	13	TGTGCCAGGGACCAGACAGACCACACTGAAGCTTTCTTT	CARDQTDHTEAFF
TRBV28	-	TRBJ2-1	TRBD2	15	TGTGCCAGCAGTGAACTAGCGGGAGCATACAATGAGCAGTTCTTC	CASSELAGAYNEQFF